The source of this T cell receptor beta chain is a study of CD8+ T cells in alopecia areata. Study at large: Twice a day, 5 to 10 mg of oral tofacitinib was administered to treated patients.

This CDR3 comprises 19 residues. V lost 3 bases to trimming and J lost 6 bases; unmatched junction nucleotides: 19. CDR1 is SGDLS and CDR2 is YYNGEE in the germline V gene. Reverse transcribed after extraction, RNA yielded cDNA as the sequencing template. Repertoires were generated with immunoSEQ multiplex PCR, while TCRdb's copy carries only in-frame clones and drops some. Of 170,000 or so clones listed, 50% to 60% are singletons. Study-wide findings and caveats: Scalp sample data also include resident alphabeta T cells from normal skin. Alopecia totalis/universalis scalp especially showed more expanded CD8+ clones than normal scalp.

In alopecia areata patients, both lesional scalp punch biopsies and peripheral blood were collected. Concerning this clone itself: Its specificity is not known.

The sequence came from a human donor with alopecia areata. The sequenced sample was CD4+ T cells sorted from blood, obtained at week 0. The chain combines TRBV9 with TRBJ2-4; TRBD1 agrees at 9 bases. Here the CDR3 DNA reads TGTGCCAGCAGCGCTAATATCGGAGCGGGACAGGGAGGGAGAAACATTCAGTACTTC. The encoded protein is CASSANIGAGQGGRNIQYF. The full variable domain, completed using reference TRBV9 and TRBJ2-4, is DSGVTQTPKHLITATGQRVTLRCSPRSGDLSVYWYQQSLDQGLQFLIQYYNGEERAKGNILERFSAQQFPDLHSELNLSSLELGDSALYFCASSANIGAGQGGRNIQYFGAGTRLSVL.